This TCR beta chain was retrieved from a study of PD-1 blockade in classical Hodgkin lymphoma. In every patient, relapse followed autologous stem cell transplantation, while exposure to brentuximab vedotin differed. The patients, who had relapsed/refractory classical Hodgkin lymphoma, achieved best responses of complete response, partial response or progressive disease. Whole-study results and caveats: The drivers behind the repertoire differences, possibly disease activity or prior therapy, remain undefined. Among the patients, those starting nivolumab under 1 year after ASCT were excluded. TCR diversity rose significantly by C4D1 in CD4+ but not CD8+ cells.

CDR1 is SNHLY, CDR2 FYNNEI, per germline. V was shortened by 2 bases and J by 2 bases, with 10 bases between the two germline ends. This CDR3 comprises 14 residues. Concerning this clone: Its target is not known.

The table came from immunoSEQ multiplex PCR; TCRdb's copy has only in-frame clones and leaves some out. Here the sample spans 90,000 to 100,000 clones, roughly nine tenths being singletons. This clonotype was obtained from a human donor with classical Hodgkin lymphoma. This sample comprised peripheral blood mononuclear cells (PBMCs), obtained before the second cycle of nivolumab. V gene TRBV2 combines with J gene TRBJ2-7; D gene unclear. The CDR3 loop is CASSEIEFTYEQYF. The CDR3 DNA reads as TGTGCCAGCAGTGAAATCGAGTTCACCTACGAGCAGTACTTC.